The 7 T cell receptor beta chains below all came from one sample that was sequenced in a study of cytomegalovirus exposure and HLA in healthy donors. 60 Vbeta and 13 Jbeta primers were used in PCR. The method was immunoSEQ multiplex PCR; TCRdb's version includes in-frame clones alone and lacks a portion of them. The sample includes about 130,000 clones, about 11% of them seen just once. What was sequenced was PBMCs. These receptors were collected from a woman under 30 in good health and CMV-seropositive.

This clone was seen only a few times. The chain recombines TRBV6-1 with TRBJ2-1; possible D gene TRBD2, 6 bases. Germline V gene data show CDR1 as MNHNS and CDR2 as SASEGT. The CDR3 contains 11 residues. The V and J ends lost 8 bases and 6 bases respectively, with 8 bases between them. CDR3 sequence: CASWEVNEQFF. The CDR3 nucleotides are TGTGCCAGCTGGGAGGTCAATGAGCAGTTCTTC.

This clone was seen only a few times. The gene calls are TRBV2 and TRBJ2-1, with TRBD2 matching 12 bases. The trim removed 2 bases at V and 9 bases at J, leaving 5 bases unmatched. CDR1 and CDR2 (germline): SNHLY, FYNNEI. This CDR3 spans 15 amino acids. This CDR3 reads CASSERLAGGAEQFF. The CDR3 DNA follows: TGTGCCAGCAGTGAAAGGCTAGCGGGAGGGGCTGAGCAGTTCTTC.

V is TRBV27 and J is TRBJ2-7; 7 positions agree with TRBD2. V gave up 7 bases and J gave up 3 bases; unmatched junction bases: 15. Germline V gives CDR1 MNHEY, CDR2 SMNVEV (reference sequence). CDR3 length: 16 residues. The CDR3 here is CASKIAGFGLDYEQYF. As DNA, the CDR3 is TGTGCCAGCAAGATCGCGGGGTTCGGACTAGACTACGAGCAGTACTTC.

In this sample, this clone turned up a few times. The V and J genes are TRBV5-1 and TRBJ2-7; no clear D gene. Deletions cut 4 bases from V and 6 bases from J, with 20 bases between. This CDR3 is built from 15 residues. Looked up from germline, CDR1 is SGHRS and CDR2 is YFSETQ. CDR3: CASSLTEPTLPEQYF. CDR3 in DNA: TGCGCCAGCAGCCTGACGGAGCCCACCCTCCCCGAGCAGTACTTC.

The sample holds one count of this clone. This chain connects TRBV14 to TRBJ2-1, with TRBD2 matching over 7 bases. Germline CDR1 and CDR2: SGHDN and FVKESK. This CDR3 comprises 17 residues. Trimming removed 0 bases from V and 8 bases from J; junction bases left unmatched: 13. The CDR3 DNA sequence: TGTGCCAGCAGCCAAGATTTTACTAGCGCTATGGCCTATGAGCAGTTCTTC. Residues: CASSQDFTSAMAYEQFF.

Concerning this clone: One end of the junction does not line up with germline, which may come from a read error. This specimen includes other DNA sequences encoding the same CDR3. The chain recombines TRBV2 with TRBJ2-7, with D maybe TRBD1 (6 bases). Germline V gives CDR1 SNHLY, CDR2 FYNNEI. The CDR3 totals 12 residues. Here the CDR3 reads CASSVNRDEQYF. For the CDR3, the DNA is TGTGCAAGCAGCGTTAACAGGGACGAGCAGTATTTC. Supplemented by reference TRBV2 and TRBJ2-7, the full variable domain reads EPEVTQTPSHQVTQMGQEVILRCVPISNHLYFYWYRQILGQKVEFLVSFYNNEISEKSEIFDDQFSVERPDGSNFTLKIRSTKLEDSAMYFCASSVNRDEQYFGPGTRLTVT.

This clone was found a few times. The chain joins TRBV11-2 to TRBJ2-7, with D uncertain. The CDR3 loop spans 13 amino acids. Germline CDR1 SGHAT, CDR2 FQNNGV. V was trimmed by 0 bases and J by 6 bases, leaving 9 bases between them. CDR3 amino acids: CASSLDYGFEQYF. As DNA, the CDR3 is TGTGCCAGCAGCTTAGATTACGGGTTCGAGCAGTACTTC.